This is a list of T cell receptor beta chains from one sample in a study of T cell repertoires in cytomegalovirus infection. TCRdb re-analysed the reads in MiXCR, keeping a single row per CDR3 protein. This table holds around 71,000 distinct CDR3 sequences, around 40% found once. These receptors lack a known antigen. The sequenced sample was CD8+ T cells from cultured PBMCs, obtained from culture after CMV antigen stimulation. The receptors here all came from a human donor in good health (CMV status not recorded). Some clones in this sample may be carry-over from other donors' samples. Each CDR3 is given with its conserved first and last residue. D genes are given only for firm matches. For some rows the clone size is stated as once, few or many, or as a class when expanded; others skip it.

>few|-|TRBV12-3/TRBV12-4|TRBJ2-2
CASSDRPHTGELFF
TGTGCCAGCAGTGACCGGCCTCACACCGGGGAGCTGTTTTTT
>few|TRBD1|TRBV12-3/TRBV12-4|TRBJ2-3
CASSLRGLAPEDTQYF
TGTGCCAGCAGCCTTAGGGGGCTTGCTCCGGAAGATACGCAGTATTTT
>-|-|TRBV25-1|TRBJ1-2
CASSSAGWIGYTF
TGTGCCAGCAGTTCGGCAGGGTGGATTGGCTACACCTTC
>-|-|TRBV11-1|TRBJ2-7
CASSLLEGETYEQYF
TGTGCCAGCAGCCTCCTGGAGGGGGAAACCTACGAGCAGTACTTC
>few|-|TRBV10-3|TRBJ1-1
CAIRDNGNTEAFF
TGTGCCATCAGAGACAACGGGAACACTGAAGCTTTCTTT
>many|-|TRBV7-9|TRBJ2-4
CASSPKGPNIQYF
TGTGCCAGCAGCCCCAAGGGCCCGAACATTCAGTACTTC
>-|-|TRBV7-3|TRBJ2-5
CASSLTEGETQYF
TGTGCCAGCAGCTTAACAGAAGGGGAGACCCAGTACTTC
>once|-|TRBV2|TRBJ2-7
CASRVAVSYEQYF
TGTGCCAGCAGGGTGGCAGTCTCCTACGAGCAGTACTTC
>few|-|TRBV5-4|TRBJ2-1
CASSLAGLGVSYNEQFF
TGTGCCAGCAGCTTGGCAGGCCTGGGAGTCTCCTACAATGAGCAGTTCTTC
>few|-|TRBV5-8|TRBJ2-5
CASSLRGAEAQYF
TGTGCCAGCAGCTTGAGGGGAGCCGAGGCCCAGTACTTC
>-|-|TRBV29-1|TRBJ2-7
CSVGAYRGGYEQYF
TGCAGCGTTGGGGCCTACAGGGGGGGCTACGAGCAGTACTTC
>-|-|TRBV25-1|TRBJ1-6
CASSDHSYNSPLHF
TGTGCCAGCAGTGACCACTCCTATAATTCACCCCTCCACTTT
>-|-|TRBV7-2|TRBJ1-2
CASSLGGTGYGYTF
TGTGCCAGCAGCCTAGGTGGGACCGGCTATGGCTACACCTTC
>-|TRBD1|TRBV6-5|TRBJ1-2
CASSPSIGQANYGYTF
TGTGCCAGCAGTCCCTCAATTGGACAGGCCAACTATGGCTACACCTTC
>-|-|TRBV25-1|TRBJ1-5
CASSGPYSNQPQHF
TGTGCCAGCAGTGGACCATATAGCAATCAGCCCCAGCATTTT
>few|-|TRBV7-2|TRBJ2-7
CASSPPTGLEQYF
TGTGCCAGCAGCCCCCCGACGGGGTTGGAGCAGTACTTC
>-|-|TRBV5-6|TRBJ1-1
CASSLMDTEAFF
TGTGCCAGCAGCTTGATGGACACTGAAGCTTTCTTT
>-|TRBD1|TRBV28|TRBJ2-7
CASSGTGLSSYEQYF
TGTGCCAGCAGCGGGACAGGCCTTTCCTCCTACGAGCAGTACTTC
>few|-|TRBV4-1|TRBJ2-7
CASSQDISLVTAVYEQYF
TGCGCCAGCAGCCAAGACATTAGTTTAGTCACCGCAGTCTACGAGCAGTACTTC
>few|-|TRBV6-8|TRBJ1-1
CASRPTGNTEAFF
TGTGCCAGCAGGCCTACAGGAAACACTGAAGCTTTCTTT
>-|TRBD2|TRBV7-6|TRBJ2-1
CASSLTSGELNEQFF
TGTGCCAGCAGCTTAACTAGCGGAGAGCTCAATGAGCAGTTCTTC
>-|-|TRBV28|TRBJ1-5
CASRSGYSNQPQHF
TGTGCCAGCAGGTCAGGGTATAGCAATCAGCCCCAGCATTTT
>-|TRBD1|TRBV4-1|TRBJ1-2
CASSPPAVGTGAPSRNYGYTF
TGCGCCAGCAGCCCCCCGGCTGTCGGGACAGGGGCCCCCTCAAGGAACTATGGCTACACCTTC
>-|-|TRBV14|TRBJ2-7
CASSQDEAIPYEQYF
TGTGCCAGCAGCCAAGATGAAGCTATCCCCTACGAGCAGTACTTC
>-|-|TRBV7-6|TRBJ2-1
CASSPRLSRYNEQFF
TGTGCCAGCAGCCCACGGCTTTCCAGATACAATGAGCAGTTCTTC
>-|-|TRBV5-6|TRBJ1-1
CASSLGTAYTEAFF
TGTGCCAGCAGCTTGGGGACAGCCTACACTGAAGCTTTCTTT
>-|TRBD1|TRBV7-9|TRBJ2-7
CASSSGTGGSHSYEQYF
TGTGCCAGCAGCTCCGGGACAGGGGGTTCCCACTCCTACGAGCAGTACTTC
>few|-|TRBV7-9|TRBJ1-6
CASSSLESSYNSPLHF
TGTGCCAGCAGCTCCCTGGAGAGCTCCTATAATTCACCCCTCCACTTT
>-|-|TRBV12-3/TRBV12-4|TRBJ1-3
CASSFFLDRGNTIYF
TGTGCCAGCAGTTTCTTCCTTGACAGAGGAAACACCATATATTTT
>few|TRBD2|TRBV7-3|TRBJ2-3
CASSSSGGVTDTQYF
TGTGCCAGCAGCTCTAGCGGGGGGGTCACAGATACGCAGTATTTT
>few|-|TRBV5-6|TRBJ2-7
CASSSTLETASSYF
TGTGCCAGCAGCTCGACTCTAGAGACAGCTTCTTCGTACTTC
>-|-|TRBV7-9|TRBJ1-1
CASSFPPGGVGTEAFF
TGTGCCAGCAGCTTCCCGCCGGGGGGGGTGGGCACTGAAGCTTTCTTT
>-|-|TRBV20-1|TRBJ2-7
CSARDQDTGYEQYF
TGCAGTGCTAGAGATCAAGATACAGGCTACGAGCAGTACTTC
>few|-|TRBV5-1|TRBJ2-5
CASSLAFQATLGETQYF
TGCGCCAGCAGCTTGGCATTTCAGGCGACTCTAGGAGAGACCCAGTACTTC
>many|TRBD2|TRBV7-6|TRBJ2-1
CASSPRGAGDSYNEQFF
TGTGCCAGCAGCCCGAGGGGAGCGGGGGACTCCTACAATGAGCAGTTCTTC
>-|-|TRBV20-1|TRBJ1-4
CSARDVGRRITTNEKLFF
TGCAGTGCTAGAGACGTGGGGAGACGGATCACAACTAATGAAAAACTGTTTTTT
>few|-|TRBV11-2|TRBJ2-7
CASSLGLRIEQYF
TGTGCCAGCAGCTTAGGACTCCGCATCGAGCAGTACTTC
>-|-|TRBV4-3|TRBJ1-2
CASSHRQAHYGYTF
TGCGCCAGCAGCCACAGACAGGCCCACTATGGCTACACCTTC
>-|TRBD2|TRBV7-2|TRBJ2-5
CASSGKLAGGKVETQYF
TGTGCCAGCAGCGGAAAACTAGCGGGGGGCAAAGTAGAGACCCAGTACTTC
>-|-|TRBV7-9|TRBJ2-2
CASSLVGNTGELFF
TGTGCCAGCAGCTTAGTGGGAAACACCGGGGAGCTGTTTTTT
>once|TRBD1|TRBV11-2|TRBJ2-5
CASSSTGATGEETQYF
TGTGCCAGCAGCTCGACTGGGGCGACAGGGGAAGAGACCCAGTACTTC
>-|-|TRBV4-3|TRBJ2-6
CASSHLTGSGANVLTF
TGCGCCAGCAGCCACCTTACAGGGTCTGGGGCCAACGTCCTGACTTTC
>-|-|TRBV28|TRBJ1-5
CASSLWGGPQHF
TGTGCCAGCAGTTTATGGGGCGGGCCCCAGCATTTT
>few|TRBD1|TRBV7-8|TRBJ1-3
CASSLERTGDGNTIYF
TGTGCCAGCAGCTTGGAAAGGACAGGGGATGGAAACACCATATATTTT
>-|TRBD1|TRBV11-2|TRBJ2-3
CVSQGDFTDTQYF
TGTGTCAGCCAGGGGGATTTCACAGATACGCAGTATTTT
>many|TRBD1|TRBV28|TRBJ2-1
CASSGRQGVNSVSYNEQFF
TGTGCCAGCAGTGGGCGACAGGGGGTTAACTCCGTTTCCTACAATGAGCAGTTCTTC
>-|TRBD2|TRBV12-3/TRBV12-4|TRBJ2-7
CASSLTLAGAGYEQYF
TGTGCCAGCAGTTTAACCCTAGCGGGGGCGGGGTACGAGCAGTACTTC
>-|-|TRBV19|TRBJ2-3
CASSIDLFGGRTDTQYF
TGTGCCAGTAGTATAGATCTGTTCGGGGGACGCACAGATACGCAGTATTTT
>-|-|TRBV20-1|TRBJ2-1
CSALRVVAAYNEQFF
TGCAGTGCTCTACGGGTGGTAGCGGCTTACAATGAGCAGTTCTTC
>-|TRBD1|TRBV4-1|TRBJ1-4
CASSQELGTVNEKLFF
TGCGCCAGCAGCCAAGAGTTAGGGACAGTGAATGAAAAACTGTTTTTT
>many|TRBD2|TRBV7-2|TRBJ2-7
CASSLAGTSGDEQYF
TGTGCCAGCAGCTTGGCAGGGACTAGCGGGGACGAGCAGTACTTC
>-|TRBD1|TRBV3-1|TRBJ2-1
CASSPNRGFNEQFF
TGTGCCAGCAGTCCGAACAGGGGGTTCAATGAGCAGTTCTTC
>few|TRBD1|TRBV4-1|TRBJ1-4
CASSQPTGGIVYEKLFF
TGCGCCAGCAGCCAACCGACAGGGGGGATAGTATATGAAAAACTGTTTTTT
>-|TRBD1|TRBV12-3/TRBV12-4|TRBJ2-6
CASSDGQGDSGANVLTF
TGTGCCAGCAGTGACGGACAGGGTGATTCTGGGGCCAACGTCCTGACTTTC